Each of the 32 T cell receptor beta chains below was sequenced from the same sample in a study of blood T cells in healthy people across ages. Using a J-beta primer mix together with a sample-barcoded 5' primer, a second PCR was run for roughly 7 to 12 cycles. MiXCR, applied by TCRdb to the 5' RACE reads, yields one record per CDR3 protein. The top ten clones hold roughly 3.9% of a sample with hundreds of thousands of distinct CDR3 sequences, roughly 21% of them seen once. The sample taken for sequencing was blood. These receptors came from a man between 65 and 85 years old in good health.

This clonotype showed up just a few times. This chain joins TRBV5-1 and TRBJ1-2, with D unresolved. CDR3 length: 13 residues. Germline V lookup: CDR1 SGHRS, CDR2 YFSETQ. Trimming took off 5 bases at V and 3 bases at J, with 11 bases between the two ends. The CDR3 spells CASRADRDYGYTF. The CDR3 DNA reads TGCGCCAGCAGGGCAGATAGAGACTATGGCTACACCTTC.

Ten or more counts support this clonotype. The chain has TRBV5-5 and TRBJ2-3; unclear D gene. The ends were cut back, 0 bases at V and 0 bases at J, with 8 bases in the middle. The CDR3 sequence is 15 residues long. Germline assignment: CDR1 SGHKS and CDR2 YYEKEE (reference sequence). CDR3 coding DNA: TGTGCCAGCAGCTTGGGTGTCGGGAGCACAGATACGCAGTATTTT. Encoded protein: CASSLGVGSTDTQYF.

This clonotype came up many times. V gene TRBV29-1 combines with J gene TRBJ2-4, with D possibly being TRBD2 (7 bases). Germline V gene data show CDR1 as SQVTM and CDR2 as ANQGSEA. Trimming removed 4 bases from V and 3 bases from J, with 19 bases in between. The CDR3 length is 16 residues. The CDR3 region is CSVAAGATLVKNIQYF. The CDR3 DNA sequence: TGCAGCGTTGCCGCGGGGGCGACTCTTGTCAAAAACATTCAGTACTTC.

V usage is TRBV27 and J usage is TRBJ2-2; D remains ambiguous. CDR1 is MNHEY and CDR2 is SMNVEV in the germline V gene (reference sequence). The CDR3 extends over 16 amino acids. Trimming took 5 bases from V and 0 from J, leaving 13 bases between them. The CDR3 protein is CASSLLTAPNTGELFF. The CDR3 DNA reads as TGTGCCAGCAGTCTTCTTACTGCCCCGAACACCGGGGAGCTGTTTTTT.

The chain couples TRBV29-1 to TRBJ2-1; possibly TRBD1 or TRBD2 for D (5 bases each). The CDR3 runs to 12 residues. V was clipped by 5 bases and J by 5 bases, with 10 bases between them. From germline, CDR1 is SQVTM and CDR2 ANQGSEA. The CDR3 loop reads CSVLRGHNEQFF. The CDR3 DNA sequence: TGCAGCGTTCTCCGGGGCCACAATGAGCAGTTCTTC.

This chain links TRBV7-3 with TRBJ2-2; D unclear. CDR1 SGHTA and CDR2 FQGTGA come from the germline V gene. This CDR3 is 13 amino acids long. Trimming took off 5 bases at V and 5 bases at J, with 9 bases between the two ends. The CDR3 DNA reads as TGTGCCAGCAGCCCTATGGGGACCGGGGAGCTGTTTTTT. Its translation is CASSPMGTGELFF.

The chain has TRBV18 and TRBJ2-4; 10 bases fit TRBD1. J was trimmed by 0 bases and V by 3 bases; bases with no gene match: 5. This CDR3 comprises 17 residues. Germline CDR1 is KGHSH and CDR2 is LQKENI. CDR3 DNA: TGTGCCAGCTCACCGGGACAGGGGCTAATAGCCAAAAACATTCAGTACTTC. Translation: CASSPGQGLIAKNIQYF.

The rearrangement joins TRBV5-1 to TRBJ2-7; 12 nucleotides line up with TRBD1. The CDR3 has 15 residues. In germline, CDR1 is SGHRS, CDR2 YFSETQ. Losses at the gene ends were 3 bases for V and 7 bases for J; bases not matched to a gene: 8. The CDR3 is CASSSTGTGGEEQYF. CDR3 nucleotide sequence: TGCGCCAGCAGCTCGACCGGGACAGGGGGCGAAGAGCAGTACTTC.

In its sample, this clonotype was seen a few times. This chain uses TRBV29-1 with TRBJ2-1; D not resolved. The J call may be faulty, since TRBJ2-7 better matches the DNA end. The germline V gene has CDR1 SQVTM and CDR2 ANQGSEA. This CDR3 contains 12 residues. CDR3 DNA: TGCAGCGTTGTAAGCCTCTCCTACGAGCAGTACTTC. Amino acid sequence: CSVVSLSYEQYF.

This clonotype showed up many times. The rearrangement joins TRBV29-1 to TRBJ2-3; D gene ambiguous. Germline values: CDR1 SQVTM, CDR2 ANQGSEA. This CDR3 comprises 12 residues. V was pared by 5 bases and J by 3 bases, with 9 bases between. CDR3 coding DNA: TGCAGCGTTCTTCCGGGTACAGATACGCAGTATTTT. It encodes CSVLPGTDTQYF.

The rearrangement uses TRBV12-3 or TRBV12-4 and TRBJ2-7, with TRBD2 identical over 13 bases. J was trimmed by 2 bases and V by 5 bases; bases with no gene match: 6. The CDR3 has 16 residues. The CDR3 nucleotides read TGTGCCAGCAGTCCCCCGGGACTAGCGGGAACCTACGAGCAGTACTTC. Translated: CASSPPGLAGTYEQYF.

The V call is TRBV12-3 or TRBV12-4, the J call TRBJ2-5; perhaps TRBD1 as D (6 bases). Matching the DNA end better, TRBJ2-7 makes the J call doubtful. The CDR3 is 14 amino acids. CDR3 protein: CASSLTTGNYEQYF. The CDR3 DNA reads TGTGCCAGCAGTTTAACTACAGGGAACTACGAGCAGTACTTC.

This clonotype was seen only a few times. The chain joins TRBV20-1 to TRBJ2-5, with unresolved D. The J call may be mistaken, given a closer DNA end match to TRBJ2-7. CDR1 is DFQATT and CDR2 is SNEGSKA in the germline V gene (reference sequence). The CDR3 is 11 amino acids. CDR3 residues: CSAFAIYEQYF. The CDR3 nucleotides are TGCAGTGCGTTCGCTATCTACGAGCAGTACTTC.

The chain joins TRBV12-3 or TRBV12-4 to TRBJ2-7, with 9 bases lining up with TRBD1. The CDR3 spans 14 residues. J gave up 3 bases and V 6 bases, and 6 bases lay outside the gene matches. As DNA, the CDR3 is TGTGCCAGCAGAGCCGGGACAGGGCTCTACGAGCAGTACTTC. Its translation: CASRAGTGLYEQYF.

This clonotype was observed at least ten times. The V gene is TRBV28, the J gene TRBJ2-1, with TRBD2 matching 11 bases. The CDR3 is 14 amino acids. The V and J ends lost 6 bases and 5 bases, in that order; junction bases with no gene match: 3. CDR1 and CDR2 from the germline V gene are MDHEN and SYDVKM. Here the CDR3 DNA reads TGTGCCAGCAGAGATAGCGGGAGGGACAATGAGCAGTTCTTC. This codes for CASRDSGRDNEQFF.

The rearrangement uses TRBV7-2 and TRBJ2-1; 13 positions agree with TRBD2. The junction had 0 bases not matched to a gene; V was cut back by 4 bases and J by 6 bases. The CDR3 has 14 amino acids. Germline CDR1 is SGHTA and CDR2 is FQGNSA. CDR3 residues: CTSSWTSGSNEQFF. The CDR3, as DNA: TGTACCAGCAGCTGGACTAGCGGGAGCAATGAGCAGTTCTTC.

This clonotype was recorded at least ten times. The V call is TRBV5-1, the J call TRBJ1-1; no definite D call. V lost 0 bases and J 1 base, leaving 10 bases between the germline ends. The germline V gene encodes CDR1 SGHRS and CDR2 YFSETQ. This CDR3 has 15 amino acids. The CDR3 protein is CASSLAVGANTEAFF. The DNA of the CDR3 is TGCGCCAGCAGCTTGGCGGTGGGCGCGAACACTGAAGCTTTCTTT.

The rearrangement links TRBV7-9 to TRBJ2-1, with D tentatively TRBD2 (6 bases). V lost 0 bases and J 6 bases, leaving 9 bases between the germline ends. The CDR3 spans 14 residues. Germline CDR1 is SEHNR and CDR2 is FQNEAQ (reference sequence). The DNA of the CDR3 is TGTGCCAGCAGCTTAGCGGGAGGATTCAATGAGCAGTTCTTC. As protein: CASSLAGGFNEQFF.

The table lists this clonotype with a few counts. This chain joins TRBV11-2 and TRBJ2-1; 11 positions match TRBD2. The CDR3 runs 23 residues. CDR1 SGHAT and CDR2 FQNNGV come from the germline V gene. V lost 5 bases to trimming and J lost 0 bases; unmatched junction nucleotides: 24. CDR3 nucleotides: TGTGCCAGCAGCCGAGGGACTAGCGGTTACCCCACCCGTAGTCTGAGCTCCTACAATGAGCAGTTCTTC. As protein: CASSRGTSGYPTRSLSSYNEQFF.

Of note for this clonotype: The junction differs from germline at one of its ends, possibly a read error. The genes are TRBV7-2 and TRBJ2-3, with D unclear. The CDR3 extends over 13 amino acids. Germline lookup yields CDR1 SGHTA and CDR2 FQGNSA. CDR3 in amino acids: CASSLGHTDAQYF. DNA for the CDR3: TGTGCCAGCAGCTTAGGACACACAGATGCGCAGTATTTT.

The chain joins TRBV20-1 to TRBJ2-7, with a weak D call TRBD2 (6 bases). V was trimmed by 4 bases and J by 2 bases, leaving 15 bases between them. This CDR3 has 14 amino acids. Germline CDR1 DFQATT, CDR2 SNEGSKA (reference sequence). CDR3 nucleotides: TGCAGTGCTACCCAAACGGGGACTCCCTACGAGCAGTACTTC. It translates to CSATQTGTPYEQYF.

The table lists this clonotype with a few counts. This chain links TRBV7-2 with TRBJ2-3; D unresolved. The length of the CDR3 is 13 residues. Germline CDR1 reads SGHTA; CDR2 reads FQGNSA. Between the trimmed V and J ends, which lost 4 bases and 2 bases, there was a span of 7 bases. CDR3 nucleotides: TGTGCCAGCAGCTCCTCCAACACAGATACGCAGTATTTT. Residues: CASSSSNTDTQYF.

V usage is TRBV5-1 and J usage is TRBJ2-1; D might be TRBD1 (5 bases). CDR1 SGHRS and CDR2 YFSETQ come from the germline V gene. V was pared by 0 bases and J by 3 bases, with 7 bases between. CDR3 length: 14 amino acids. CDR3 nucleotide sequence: TGCGCCAGCAGCTTGGGACAGATCTACAATGAGCAGTTCTTC. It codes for CASSLGQIYNEQFF.

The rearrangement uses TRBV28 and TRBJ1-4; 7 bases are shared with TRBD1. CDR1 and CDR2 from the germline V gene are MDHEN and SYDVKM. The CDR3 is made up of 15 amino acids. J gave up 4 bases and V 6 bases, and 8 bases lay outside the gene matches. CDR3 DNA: TGTGCCAGCAGAGGGGGCAGGGGGGGTAATGAAAAACTGTTTTTT. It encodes CASRGGRGGNEKLFF.

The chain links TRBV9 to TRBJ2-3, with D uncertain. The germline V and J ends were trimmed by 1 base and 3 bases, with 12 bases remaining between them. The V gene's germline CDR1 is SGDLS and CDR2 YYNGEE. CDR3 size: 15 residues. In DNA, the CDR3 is TGTGCCAGCAGCGTACATCCCACGGATACAGATACGCAGTATTTT. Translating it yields CASSVHPTDTDTQYF.

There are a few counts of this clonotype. Here the CDR3 reads CSIGQGGAYNEQFF. For the CDR3, the DNA is TGCAGCATCGGACAGGGGGGCGCCTACAATGAGCAGTTCTTC. The chain has TRBV29-1 and TRBJ2-1, with TRBD1 matching over 10 bases. Germline trimming cut 8 bases from V and 2 bases from J; bases unmatched to any gene: 6. Looked up from germline, CDR1 is SQVTM and CDR2 is ANQGSEA. The CDR3 runs to 14 residues.

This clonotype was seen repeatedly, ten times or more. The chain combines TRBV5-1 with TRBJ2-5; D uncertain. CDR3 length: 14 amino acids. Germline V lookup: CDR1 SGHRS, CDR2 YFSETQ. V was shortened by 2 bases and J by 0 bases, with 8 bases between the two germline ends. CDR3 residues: CASSFRGDQETQYF. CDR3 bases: TGCGCCAGCAGCTTCCGCGGAGACCAAGAGACCCAGTACTTC.

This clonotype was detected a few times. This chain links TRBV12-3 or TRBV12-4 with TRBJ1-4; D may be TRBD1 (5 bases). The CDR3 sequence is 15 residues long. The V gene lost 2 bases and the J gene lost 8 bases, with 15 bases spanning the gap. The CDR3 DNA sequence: TGTGCCAGCAGTTTACTACAAGGGACGGACGAAAAACTGTTTTTT. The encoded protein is CASSLLQGTDEKLFF.

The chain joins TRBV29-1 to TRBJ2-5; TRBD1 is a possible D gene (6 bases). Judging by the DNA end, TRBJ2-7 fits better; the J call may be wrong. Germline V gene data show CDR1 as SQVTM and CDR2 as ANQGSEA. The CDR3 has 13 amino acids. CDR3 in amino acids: CSVEGGRTAEQYF. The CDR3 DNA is TGCAGCGTTGAAGGGGGAAGGACAGCCGAGCAGTACTTC.

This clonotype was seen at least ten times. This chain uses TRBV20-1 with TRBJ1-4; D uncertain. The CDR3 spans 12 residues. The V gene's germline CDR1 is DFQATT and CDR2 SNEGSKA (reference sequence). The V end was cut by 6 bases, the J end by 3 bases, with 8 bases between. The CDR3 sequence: CSAVRANEKLFF. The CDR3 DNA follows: TGCAGTGCCGTCCGTGCTAATGAAAAACTGTTTTTT.

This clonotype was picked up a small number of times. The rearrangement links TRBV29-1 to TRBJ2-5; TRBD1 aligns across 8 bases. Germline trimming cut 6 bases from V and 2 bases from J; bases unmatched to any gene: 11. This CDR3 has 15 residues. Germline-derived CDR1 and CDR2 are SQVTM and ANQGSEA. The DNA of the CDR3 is TGCAGCGTAGCTTCTCCGGGACAGGCACAAGAGACCCAGTACTTC. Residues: CSVASPGQAQETQYF.

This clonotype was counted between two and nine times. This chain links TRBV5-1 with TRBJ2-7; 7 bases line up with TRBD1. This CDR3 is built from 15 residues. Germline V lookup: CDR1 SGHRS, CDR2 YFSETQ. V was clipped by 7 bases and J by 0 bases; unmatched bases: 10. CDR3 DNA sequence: TGCGCCAGCTGTCCACCGACAGGGCCCTCCTACGAGCAGTACTTC. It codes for CASCPPTGPSYEQYF.